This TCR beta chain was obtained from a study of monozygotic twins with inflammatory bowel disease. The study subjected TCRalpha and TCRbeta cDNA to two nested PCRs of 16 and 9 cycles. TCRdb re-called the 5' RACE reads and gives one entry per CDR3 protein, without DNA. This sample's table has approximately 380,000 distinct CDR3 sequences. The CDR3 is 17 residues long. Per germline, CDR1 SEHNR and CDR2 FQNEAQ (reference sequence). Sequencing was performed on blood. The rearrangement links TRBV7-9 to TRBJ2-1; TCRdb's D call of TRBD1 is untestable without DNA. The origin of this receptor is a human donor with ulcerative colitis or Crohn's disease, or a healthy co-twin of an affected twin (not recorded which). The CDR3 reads CASSLPSGLASYNEQFF.